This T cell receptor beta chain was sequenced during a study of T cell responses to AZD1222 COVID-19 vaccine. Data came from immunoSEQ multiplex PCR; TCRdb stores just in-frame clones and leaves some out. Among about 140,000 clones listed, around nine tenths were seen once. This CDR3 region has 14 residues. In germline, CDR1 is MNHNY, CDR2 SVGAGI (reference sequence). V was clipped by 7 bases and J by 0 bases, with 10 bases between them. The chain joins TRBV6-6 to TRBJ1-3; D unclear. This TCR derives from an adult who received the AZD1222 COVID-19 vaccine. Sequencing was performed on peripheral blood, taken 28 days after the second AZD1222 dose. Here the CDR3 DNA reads TGTGCCAGCATGTCTACAGACTCTGGAAACACCATATATTTT. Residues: CASMSTDSGNTIYF.